A selection of T cell receptor beta chains follows, all from one sample in a study of CD8 T cells in ankylosing spondylitis. A single record per CDR3 protein comes from TCRdb applying MiXCR to the 5' RACE reads. The table has 200,000 to 250,000 distinct CDR3 sequences, 9.5% to 12% seen once. Sequenced sample: blood, either unsorted or a sorted T cell fraction (not recorded which). The source is a male donor with ankylosing spondylitis or in good health (not recorded which). CDR3s include the opening cysteine and the closing phenylalanine or tryptophan. Fields, in order: V gene, CDR3 length, D gene, clone size, J gene, CDR3 protein, CDR3 DNA. A D gene is named only where the DNA matches it firmly. The size of a clone is reported for some rows only, either as once, few or many, or as a class for expanded clones.

v_gene: TRBV5-1; len: 15; d_gene: -; abundance: few; j_gene: TRBJ1-6; CDR3aa: CASSLEVRGTGKLHF; CDR3nt: TGCGCCAGCAGCTTGGAGGTGCGAGGGACGGGAAAACTCCACTTT
v_gene: TRBV4-1; len: 15; d_gene: -; abundance: few; j_gene: TRBJ1-2; CDR3aa: CASSQEGRPVGGYTF; CDR3nt: TGCGCCAGCAGCCAAGAAGGACGGCCGGTCGGTGGCTACACCTTC
v_gene: TRBV7-9; len: 13; d_gene: TRBD1; abundance: -; j_gene: TRBJ2-7; CDR3aa: CASRTGTGYEQYF; CDR3nt: TGTGCCAGCAGAACCGGGACAGGGTACGAGCAGTACTTC
v_gene: TRBV12-3/TRBV12-4; len: 13; d_gene: -; abundance: many; j_gene: TRBJ2-5; CDR3aa: CASSFRSQETQYF; CDR3nt: TGTGCCAGCAGTTTCAGGAGTCAAGAGACCCAGTACTTC
v_gene: TRBV20-1; len: 14; d_gene: -; abundance: many; j_gene: TRBJ1-4; CDR3aa: CSAREGGINEKLFF; CDR3nt: TGCAGTGCTAGAGAAGGAGGGATTAATGAAAAACTGTTTTTT
v_gene: TRBV20-1; len: 14; d_gene: -; abundance: many; j_gene: TRBJ2-7; CDR3aa: CSRRIPGWSYEQYF; CDR3nt: TGCAGTCGTCGCATCCCTGGGTGGTCCTACGAGCAGTACTTC
v_gene: TRBV3-1; len: 13; d_gene: -; abundance: many; j_gene: TRBJ1-1; CDR3aa: CASSLDRRTEAFF; CDR3nt: TGTGCCAGCAGTCTTGACAGACGCACTGAAGCTTTCTTT
v_gene: TRBV27; len: 14; d_gene: -; abundance: -; j_gene: TRBJ2-7; CDR3aa: CASSLFPGNYEQYF; CDR3nt: TGTGCCAGCAGTTTGTTTCCGGGGAACTACGAGCAGTACTTC
v_gene: TRBV7-3; len: 15; d_gene: -; abundance: -; j_gene: TRBJ2-3; CDR3aa: CASSLGQLATDTQYF; CDR3nt: TGTGCCAGCAGCTTGGGCCAACTAGCCACAGATACGCAGTATTTT
v_gene: TRBV29-1; len: 14; d_gene: -; abundance: -; j_gene: TRBJ2-1; CDR3aa: CSGAPGTRSGEQFF; CDR3nt: TGCAGCGGCGCCCCAGGGACCCGAAGCGGCGAGCAGTTCTTC
v_gene: TRBV7-9; len: 15; d_gene: -; abundance: -; j_gene: TRBJ1-1; CDR3aa: CASSLEQGMNTEAFF; CDR3nt: TGTGCCAGCAGCTTAGAACAGGGCATGAACACTGAAGCTTTCTTT